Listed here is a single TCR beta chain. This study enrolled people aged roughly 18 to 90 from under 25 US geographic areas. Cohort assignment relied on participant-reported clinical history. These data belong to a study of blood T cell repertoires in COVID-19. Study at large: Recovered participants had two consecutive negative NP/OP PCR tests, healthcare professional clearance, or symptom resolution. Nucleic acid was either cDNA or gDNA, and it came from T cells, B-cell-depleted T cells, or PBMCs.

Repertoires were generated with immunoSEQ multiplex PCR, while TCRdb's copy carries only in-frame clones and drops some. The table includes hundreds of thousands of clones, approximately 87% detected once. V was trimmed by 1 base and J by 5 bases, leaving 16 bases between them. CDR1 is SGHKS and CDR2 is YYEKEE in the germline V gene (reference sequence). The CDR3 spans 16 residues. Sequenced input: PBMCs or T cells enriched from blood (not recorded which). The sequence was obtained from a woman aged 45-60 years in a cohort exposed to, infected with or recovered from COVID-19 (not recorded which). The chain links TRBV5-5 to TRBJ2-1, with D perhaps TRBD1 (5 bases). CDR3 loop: CASSLSESGLHNEQFF. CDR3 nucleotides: TGTGCCAGCAGCTTGAGTGAGTCAGGGCTCCACAATGAGCAGTTCTTC.